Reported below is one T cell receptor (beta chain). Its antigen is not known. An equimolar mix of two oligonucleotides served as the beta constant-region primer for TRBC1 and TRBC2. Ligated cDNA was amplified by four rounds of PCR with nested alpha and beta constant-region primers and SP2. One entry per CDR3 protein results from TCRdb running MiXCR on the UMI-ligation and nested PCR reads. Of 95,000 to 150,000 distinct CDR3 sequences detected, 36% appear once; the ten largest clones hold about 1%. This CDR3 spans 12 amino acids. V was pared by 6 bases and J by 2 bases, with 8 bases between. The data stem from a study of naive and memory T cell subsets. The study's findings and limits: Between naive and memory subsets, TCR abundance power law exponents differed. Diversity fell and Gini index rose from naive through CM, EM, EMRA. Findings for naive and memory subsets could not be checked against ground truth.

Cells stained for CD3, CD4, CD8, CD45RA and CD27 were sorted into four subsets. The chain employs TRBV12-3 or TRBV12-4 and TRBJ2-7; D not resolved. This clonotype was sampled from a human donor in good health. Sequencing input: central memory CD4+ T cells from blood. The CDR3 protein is CASSLFPYEQYF. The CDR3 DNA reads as TGTGCCAGCAGCCTATTCCCCTACGAGCAGTACTTC.